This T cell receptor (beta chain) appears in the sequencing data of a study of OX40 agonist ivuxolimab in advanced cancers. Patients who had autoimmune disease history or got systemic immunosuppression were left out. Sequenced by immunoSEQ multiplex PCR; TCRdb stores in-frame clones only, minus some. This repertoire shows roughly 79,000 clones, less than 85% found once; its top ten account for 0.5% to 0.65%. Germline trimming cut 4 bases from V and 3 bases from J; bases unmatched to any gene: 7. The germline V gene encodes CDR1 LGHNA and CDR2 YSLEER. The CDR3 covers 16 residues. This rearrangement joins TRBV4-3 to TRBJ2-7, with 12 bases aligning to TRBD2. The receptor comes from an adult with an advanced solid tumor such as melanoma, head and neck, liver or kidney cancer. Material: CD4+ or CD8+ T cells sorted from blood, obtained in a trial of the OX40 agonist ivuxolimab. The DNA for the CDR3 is TGCGCCAGCAGCCCGAGTCTAGCGGGAGGGATCTACGAGCAGTACTTC. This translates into CASSPSLAGGIYEQYF.